The 3 T cell receptor beta chains given below trace back to one sample, sequenced in a study of T cell responses to AZD1222 COVID-19 vaccine (dated by TCRdb to the early 2020s). Sample time point, as interpreted from the label and publication: baseline before first vaccination. Library creation used the immunoSEQ multiplex PCR assay. The table was pulled from immuneACCESS by TCRdb, which kept in-frame rearrangements only. Such tables lose some clones; where checked, under half of the loss comes from unresolved V genes, and the rest has no known cause. In this sample the table shows about 130,000 clones, 93% of which occur a single time. The top ten constitute about 0.91% of the sample. This material consisted of peripheral blood, taken on day 0 of AZD1222 vaccination. These receptors all come from an adult in good health.

Concerning this clone: The same CDR3 arises from other DNA sequences in this sample as well. V and J are TRBV5-1 and TRBJ2-1; D is undetermined. The CDR3 is 14 amino acids. CDR1 is SGHRS, CDR2 YFSETQ, per germline. Trimming shortened V by 0 bases and J by 7 bases, and 11 bases separated the two germline ends. CDR3 in DNA: TGCGCCAGCAGCTTGGCCGGTAGGCCTAATGAGCAGTTCTTC. Residues: CASSLAGRPNEQFF.

In its sample, this clone was seen once. The DNA of the CDR3 is TGTGCCAGCAGTTACCTGGGACAGGGGAAGAACTATGGCTACACCTTC. It translates to CASSYLGQGKNYGYTF. The rearrangement links TRBV6-5 to TRBJ1-2; 10 bases align to TRBD1. Germline trimming cut 2 bases from V and 2 bases from J; bases unmatched to any gene: 5. Germline V gene lookup returns CDR1 MNHEY and CDR2 SVGAGI. The CDR3 sequence is 16 residues long.

The gene calls are TRBV7-9 and TRBJ1-4, with D possibly matching TRBD1 (6 bases). The V end was cut by 5 bases, the J end by 6 bases, with 19 bases between. Germline assignment: CDR1 SEHNR and CDR2 FQNEAQ (reference sequence). CDR3 size: 16 residues. CDR3 region: CASSDGTQHVDEKLFF. CDR3 coding DNA: TGTGCCAGCAGCGATGGGACACAACACGTTGATGAAAAACTGTTTTTT.